This is a list of T cell receptor beta chains from one sample in a study of T cells after yellow fever vaccination. A single record per CDR3 protein comes from TCRdb applying MiXCR to the 5' RACE reads. The repertoire holds about 240,000 distinct CDR3 sequences, with less than 9% as singletons. The input for sequencing was CD4+ T cells sorted from PBMCs, taken 15 days after the yellow fever booster vaccination. The receptors here all came from a man aged 30 to 39 who received the YFV17D yellow fever vaccine. Both conserved end residues are part of each CDR3. The order of the fields is V gene, D gene, clone size, J gene, CDR3 protein, CDR3 DNA. A D gene is named only where the DNA matches it firmly. A row's size may be missing; if present it is once, few, many or a size class.

TRBV12-3/TRBV12-4	TRBD2	few	TRBJ2-2	CASRASGKDTGELFF	TGTGCCAGCAGAGCTAGCGGGAAGGACACCGGGGAGCTGTTTTTT
TRBV11-2	NA	many	TRBJ2-1	CASSSSRVEQFF	TGTGCCAGCAGCTCGAGTCGAGTCGAGCAGTTCTTC
TRBV20-1	NA	NA	TRBJ1-1	CSAYTNTEAFF	TGCAGTGCCTATACGAACACTGAAGCTTTCTTT
TRBV27	TRBD1	many	TRBJ1-4	CASSRGQLKEKLFF	TGTGCCAGCAGTCGGGGACAGTTGAAAGAAAAACTGTTTTTT
TRBV27	NA	NA	TRBJ2-3	CASSTTGAKGYF	TGTGCCAGCAGTACGACCGGGGCCAAGGGGTATTTT
TRBV7-8	TRBD2	few	TRBJ2-7	CASSSQLAGVFYEQYF	TGTGCCAGCAGCTCCCAACTAGCGGGAGTGTTCTACGAGCAGTACTTC
TRBV29-1	TRBD2	NA	TRBJ2-1	CSVGSGSWGNEQFF	TGCAGCGTTGGGAGCGGGAGCTGGGGCAATGAGCAGTTCTTC
TRBV11-2	TRBD2	many	TRBJ2-3	CASSALGLAGGPIPDTQYF	TGTGCCAGCAGCGCCCTGGGACTAGCGGGAGGGCCTATCCCAGATACGCAGTATTTT
TRBV18	NA	NA	TRBJ2-1	CASSGTAYNEQFF	TGTGCCAGCTCTGGGACGGCCTACAATGAGCAGTTCTTC
TRBV9	TRBD2	few	TRBJ2-5	CASSVASSSGAPQETQYF	TGTGCCAGCAGCGTAGCAAGCTCTAGCGGGGCTCCTCAAGAGACCCAGTACTTC
TRBV6-1	NA	many	TRBJ2-1	CASSSGTPRWDEQFF	TGTGCCAGCAGCTCCGGGACCCCGAGGTGGGATGAGCAGTTCTTC
TRBV5-6	TRBD2	few	TRBJ2-3	CASSRGLAGVKDTQYF	TGTGCCAGCAGCCGAGGACTAGCGGGAGTAAAAGATACGCAGTATTTT
TRBV6-5	TRBD1	many	TRBJ2-7	CASSYSGQGRGYEQYF	TGTGCCAGCAGTTACAGCGGACAGGGAAGGGGTTACGAGCAGTACTTC
TRBV9	NA	NA	TRBJ2-4	CASSVGSLLRGLDKNIQYF	TGTGCCAGCAGCGTAGGGTCCCTCTTGAGGGGCTTAGACAAAAACATTCAGTACTTC
TRBV3-1	TRBD1	NA	TRBJ1-5	CASSQGPGGGRNQPQHF	TGTGCCAGCAGCCAAGGACCAGGGGGCGGGAGAAATCAGCCCCAGCATTTT
TRBV24-1	TRBD2	NA	TRBJ2-3	CATSDSTSGRPDTQYF	TGTGCCACCAGTGATTCTACTAGCGGGAGACCAGATACGCAGTATTTT
TRBV7-2	TRBD2	few	TRBJ2-7	CASSAGKRDYYEQYF	TGTGCCAGCAGCGCGGGGAAGCGGGATTACTACGAGCAGTACTTC
TRBV10-3	NA	NA	TRBJ1-2	CAITPSTNYGYTF	TGTGCCATCACGCCGAGTACTAACTATGGCTACACCTTC
TRBV12-3/TRBV12-4	NA	NA	TRBJ2-3	CATRGGTDTQYF	TGTGCCACCAGAGGAGGGACAGATACGCAGTATTTT
TRBV5-1	TRBD1	few	TRBJ2-5	CASSPGQVQETQYF	TGCGCCAGCAGCCCGGGACAGGTACAAGAGACCCAGTACTTC
TRBV6-5	NA	few	TRBJ2-1	CASSYSRGGEQFF	TGTGCCAGCAGTTACTCCCGGGGTGGGGAGCAGTTCTTC
TRBV12-3/TRBV12-4	NA	NA	TRBJ2-2	CASSPGPLKTGELFF	TGTGCCAGCAGTCCGGGACCCCTAAAGACCGGGGAGCTGTTTTTT
TRBV18	NA	few	TRBJ2-2	CASSLRDGNTGELFF	TGTGCCAGCTCACTCCGGGACGGAAACACCGGGGAGCTGTTTTTT
TRBV9	TRBD2	few	TRBJ2-7	CASSAGLGQRREQYF	TGTGCCAGCAGCGCCGGACTAGGGCAGCGTCGGGAGCAGTACTTC
TRBV19	NA	many	TRBJ2-3	CASSRRRAESTDTQYF	TGTGCCAGTAGTAGGAGGAGGGCGGAGAGCACAGATACGCAGTATTTT
TRBV7-2	NA	few	TRBJ2-1	CASSLLVWASGYNEQFF	TGTGCCAGCAGCTTACTAGTCTGGGCGAGTGGATACAATGAGCAGTTCTTC
TRBV7-8	NA	NA	TRBJ2-6	CASSLLSATGANVLTF	TGTGCCAGCAGCTTACTGTCTGCGACTGGGGCCAACGTCCTGACTTTC
TRBV5-1	TRBD1	many	TRBJ2-5	CASSLGTVQETQYF	TGTGCCAGCAGCTTGGGGACAGTACAAGAGACCCAGTACTTC
TRBV20-1	TRBD1	many	TRBJ1-5	CSARKGQGGNQPQHF	TGCAGTGCTAGAAAAGGACAGGGAGGAAATCAGCCCCAGCATTTT
TRBV15	NA	many	TRBJ2-3	CATSGLQLLADTQYF	TGTGCCACCAGTGGGTTACAACTTTTGGCAGATACGCAGTATTTT
TRBV15	NA	many	TRBJ2-2	CATSRDQTGVRHTGELFF	TGTGCCACCAGCAGAGATCAGACTGGCGTACGACACACCGGGGAGCTGTTTTTT
TRBV15	NA	NA	TRBJ2-2	CATSSRYTGELFF	TGTGCCACCAGTTCGAGGTACACCGGGGAGCTGTTTTTT
TRBV7-2	NA	few	TRBJ2-3	CASSLASLSTDTQYF	TGTGCCAGCAGCTTAGCCAGTCTAAGCACAGATACGCAGTATTTT